One and the same sample provided the 26 T cell receptor beta chains below, sequenced in a study of Tregs in tolerant kidney transplant recipients. Sequencing was performed with immunoSEQ multiplex PCR; in TCRdb, only in-frame clones are kept and a portion is missing. The repertoire table contains approximately 50,000 clones. Source: CD4+ T cells from blood, taken before the transplant. The receptor source for this set is a human donor who received a combined kidney and bone marrow transplant.

Comments on this clone: The read ends 3 residues early relative to the CDR3; the germline J gene fills the gap. The chain couples TRBV10-3 to TRBJ2-5, with a weak D call TRBD2 (6 bases). Germline-derived CDR1 and CDR2 are ENHRY and SYGVKD. V lost 0 bases and J 2 bases, leaving 10 bases between the germline ends. The CDR3 runs to 15 residues. The DNA read from the CDR3 is TGTGCCATCAGTGAGTCTGGAGGGCCACAAGAGACC. It specifies CAISESGGPQET. The CDR3 in its entirety is CAISESGGPQETQYF.

About this clone itself: The sequence runs out 3 residues before the end of the CDR3; the remainder is reconstructed from the germline J gene. The V and J genes are TRBV19 and TRBJ1-5; D gene unclear. The V and J ends lost 9 bases and 3 bases respectively, with 9 bases between them. The CDR3 has 12 residues. Germline V lookup: CDR1 LNHDA, CDR2 SQIVND (reference sequence). The CDR3 DNA, read in part, is TGTGCCAGCCGGGGAAACAATCAGCCC. It is translated as CASRGNNQP. The complete CDR3 sequence is CASRGNNQPQHF. Complete variable domain (other parts from reference TRBV19 and TRBJ1-5): DGGITQSPKYLFRKEGQNVTLSCEQNLNHDAMYWYRQDPGQGLRLIYYSQIVNDFQKGDIAEGYSVSREKKESFPLTVTSAQKNPTAFYLCASRGNNQPQHFGDGTRLSIL.

With regard to this clone: The DNA ends 3 residues before the CDR3 does, and the rest of the CDR3 is filled in from the germline J gene. The chain joins TRBV7-7 to TRBJ2-5, with 11 bases lining up with TRBD2. CDR3 size: 14 residues. Germline V gene lookup returns CDR1 SSHAT and CDR2 FNYEAQ (reference sequence). Losses at the gene ends were 5 bases for V and 4 bases for J; bases not matched to a gene: 3. The CDR3 region is CASSPGLAGETQYF. Incomplete CDR3 DNA: TGTGCCAGCAGCCCCGGACTAGCGGGAGAGACC.

As regards this clone: The CDR3 end lies 3 residues beyond the end of the read and is filled in from the germline J gene. The rearrangement uses TRBV19 and TRBJ2-1; possible D gene TRBD1, 6 bases. This CDR3 is 15 amino acids long. The ends were cut back, 4 bases at V and 0 bases at J, with 10 bases in the middle. CDR1 and CDR2 from the germline V gene are LNHDA and SQIVND (reference sequence). The CDR3 protein is CASSNRQVSYNEQFF. Incomplete CDR3 DNA: TGTGCCAGTAGTAACCGACAGGTCTCCTACAATGAG.

A remark on this clone: The DNA ends 3 residues before the CDR3 does, and the rest of the CDR3 is filled in from the germline J gene. The chain uses TRBV18 and TRBJ2-7; 9 bases align to TRBD2. The CDR3 has 14 residues. V trimming: 3 bases; J trimming: 1 base; junction bases outside the gene matches: 1. CDR1 and CDR2 from the germline V gene are KGHSH and LQKENI. CDR3 protein: CASSPLAGSYEQYF. Incomplete CDR3 DNA: TGTGCCAGCTCACCTCTAGCGGGATCCTACGAG.

As regards this clone: Sequencing ends 3 residues short of the CDR3 end; the germline J gene provides the rest. The chain recombines TRBV2 with TRBJ1-2, with TRBD1 identical over 8 bases. The CDR3 consists of 14 residues. The germline V gene encodes CDR1 SNHLY and CDR2 FYNNEI. CDR3 amino acids: CASIMDREVRGYTF. CDR3 DNA, as far as it was read: TGTGCCAGCATTATGGACAGGGAGGTACGCGGC.

Comment on this clone: The CDR3 end is not reached by the read, which stops 3 residues before it; the germline J gene fills it in. The chain carries TRBV18 and TRBJ2-6; D may be TRBD2 (6 bases). V was cut by 4 bases and J by 5 bases, with 15 bases left in between. This CDR3 region has 16 residues. CDR1 is KGHSH and CDR2 is LQKENI in the germline V gene. The CDR3 is CASSLPPEGWANVLTF. CDR3 DNA (partial): TGTGCCAGCTCACTCCCTCCGGAGGGCTGGGCCAACGTC.

About this clone: Read coverage stops 3 residues before the CDR3 terminus; the germline J gene supplies the remainder. The chain employs TRBV29-1 and TRBJ1-2, with D possibly being TRBD1 (5 bases). The CDR3 has 17 residues. Trimming took 3 bases from V and 4 from J, leaving 24 bases between them. Germline CDR1 and CDR2: SQVTM and ANQGSEA. The sequenced CDR3 bases are TGCAGCGTTGATTTTGCAGGGTCGGTTTCGGCGATCTATGGC. Translation gives CSVDFAGSVSAIYG. In full, the CDR3 is CSVDFAGSVSAIYGYTF.

As for this clone: The sequence runs out 3 residues before the end of the CDR3; the remainder is reconstructed from the germline J gene. This chain joins TRBV10-3 and TRBJ1-2; 7 bases line up with TRBD1. The V gene's germline CDR1 is ENHRY and CDR2 SYGVKD. The trim removed 6 bases at V and 2 bases at J, leaving 3 bases unmatched. CDR3 length: 13 residues. CDR3 region: CAISPDRNYGYTF. The part of the CDR3 DNA that was read is TGTGCCATCAGCCCGGACAGGAACTATGGC.

Comment on this clone: With the read ending 3 residues before the CDR3 end, the germline J gene is used to fill in that end. The J gene is TRBJ1-5, the V gene TRBV19; D not certain. Between the trimmed V and J ends, which lost 3 bases and 0 bases, there was a span of 9 bases. The length of the CDR3 is 15 residues. Germline V CDR1 and CDR2: LNHDA, SQIVND (reference sequence). CDR3 bases read: TGTGCCAGTAGTATGGCACGTAATAGCAATCAGCCC. This translates into CASSMARNSNQP. The CDR3 reads in full as CASSMARNSNQPQHF.

About this clone: The read terminates 3 residues before the CDR3 end, so the remaining end is supplied by the germline J gene. The chain joins TRBV18 to TRBJ1-4; 7 bases are shared with TRBD1. The CDR3 runs 14 residues. CDR1 KGHSH and CDR2 LQKENI come from the germline V gene. The covered CDR3 bases are TGTGCCAGCTCACCCTCACAACAGGGGCATAAA. Its protein is CASSPSQQGHK. The full CDR3 protein reads CASSPSQQGHKLFF.

As concerns this clone: The CDR3 goes on 3 residues after the read ends, and that part is filled in from the germline J gene. V is TRBV7-9 and J is TRBJ1-6; TRBD1 matches at 8 bases. Germline V gives CDR1 SEHNR, CDR2 FQNEAQ (reference sequence). V shed 5 bases, J shed 12 bases, and the junction held 6 bases outside the gene matches. This CDR3 region has 13 residues. The CDR3 region is CASSADRGGPLHF. CDR3 DNA, as far as it was read: TGTGCCAGCAGCGCTGACAGGGGCGGACCC.

The CDR3 protein is CASSLQGGNTEAFF. CDR3 DNA, as far as it was read: TGTGCCAGCAGCTTACAGGGGGGGAACACTGAA. The V call is TRBV7-2, the J call TRBJ1-1; 7 bases align to TRBD1. The CDR3 end is not reached by the read, which stops 3 residues before it; the germline J gene fills it in. J lost 1 base, V lost 2 bases, and 1 base had no gene match. CDR3 length: 14 amino acids. In germline, CDR1 is SGHTA, CDR2 FQGNSA.

Comments on this clone: The read halts 3 residues ahead of the CDR3 end, with the missing end drawn from the germline J gene. V usage is TRBV5-1 and J usage is TRBJ1-2; tentatively, D is TRBD1 (5 bases). V lost 7 bases and J 4 bases, leaving 17 bases between the germline ends. The CDR3 length is 14 residues. In germline, CDR1 is SGHRS, CDR2 YFSETQ. The CDR3 region is CASGLGLGTYGYTF. The CDR3 DNA, read in part, is TGCGCCAGCGGACTAGGGTTGGGGACCTATGGC.

Worth noting for this clone: The read ends 3 residues before the CDR3 terminus; that terminus is restored from the germline J gene. V and J are TRBV7-2 and TRBJ1-4; D uncertain. The germline V gene encodes CDR1 SGHTA and CDR2 FQGNSA. This CDR3 is 14 amino acids long. Between the trimmed V and J ends, which lost 5 bases and 2 bases, there was a span of 9 bases. CDR3 DNA, as far as it was read: TGTGCCAGCAGCAGGGTATCTACTAATGAAAAA. Its translation is CASSRVSTNEK. The entire CDR3 sequence reads CASSRVSTNEKLFF.

Remarks on this clone: Coverage ceases 3 residues before the CDR3 finishes, and the germline J gene fills in the end. J is TRBJ2-5 and V is TRBV20-1; no clear D. CDR1 is DFQATT and CDR2 is SNEGSKA in the germline V gene (reference sequence). Trimming removed 2 bases at V and 5 bases at J, with 21 bases between. The CDR3 is 16 amino acids. CDR3 in amino acids: CSARRSITDPSETQYF. Incomplete CDR3 DNA: TGCAGTGCTAGACGTTCTATCACAGACCCCAGTGAGACC.

Concerning this clone: The read ends 3 residues before the CDR3 terminus; that terminus is restored from the germline J gene. The V gene is TRBV6-2 or TRBV6-3, the J gene TRBJ1-5; D gene ambiguous. V was trimmed by 7 bases and J by 0 bases, leaving 7 bases between them. This CDR3 contains 13 residues. From germline, CDR1 is MNHEY and CDR2 SVGEGT. The CDR3 sequence is CASTGFSNQPQHF. CDR3 bases read: TGTGCCAGCACGGGGTTTAGCAATCAGCCC.

The part of the CDR3 DNA that was read is TGCGCCAGCAGCCTACCACGGGGGAGAGGAGAGACC. Translated, it gives CASSLPRGRGET. The complete CDR3 protein is CASSLPRGRGETQYF. V usage is TRBV5-1 and J usage is TRBJ2-5, with TRBD2 as a possible D gene (6 bases). Read data end 3 residues before the CDR3 end; the end is taken from the germline J gene. V lost 4 bases and J 4 bases, leaving 17 bases between the germline ends. Germline V CDR1 and CDR2: SGHRS, YFSETQ. The CDR3 has 15 residues.

For this clone: The CDR3 goes on 3 residues after the read ends, and that part is filled in from the germline J gene. This chain connects TRBV7-2 to TRBJ2-5; D might be TRBD1 (5 bases). Trimming removed 0 bases from V and 5 bases from J, with 10 bases in between. CDR3 length equals 14 residues. In germline, CDR1 is SGHTA, CDR2 FQGNSA. The DNA read from the CDR3 is TGTGCCAGCAGCTTAGCACCCAGGGTGGAGACC. Amino acid sequence: CASSLAPRVET. The full CDR3 protein reads CASSLAPRVETQYF. Drawing the rest from reference TRBV7-2 and TRBJ2-5, the complete variable domain is GAGVSQSPSNKVTEKGKDVELRCDPISGHTALYWYRQSLGQGLEFLIYFQGNSAPDKSGLPSDRFSAERTGGSVSTLTIQRTQQEDSAVYLCASSLAPRVETQYFGPGTRLLVL.

A remark on this clone: The observed sequence ends 3 residues before the CDR3 terminus, with the missing tail filled in from the germline J gene. This rearrangement joins TRBV19 to TRBJ1-5; tentative D call: TRBD1 (5 bases). Germline CDR1 LNHDA, CDR2 SQIVND (reference sequence). Trimming pared 7 bases from V and 1 base from J, leaving 11 bases between. CDR3 size: 14 residues. The sequenced CDR3 bases are TGTGCCAGTAAGGGGCAGACCAGCAATCAGCCC. Its translation is CASKGQTSNQP. The complete CDR3 reads CASKGQTSNQPQHF.

With respect to this clone: The read ends 3 residues before the CDR3 terminus; that terminus is restored from the germline J gene. The chain combines TRBV19 with TRBJ2-5; 7 bases map to TRBD1. V lost 4 bases and J lost 2; bases outside the gene matches: 13. The CDR3 spans 17 residues. Germline lookup yields CDR1 LNHDA and CDR2 SQIVND (reference sequence). CDR3: CASSTRRGGLSQETQYF. The part of the CDR3 DNA that was read is TGTGCCAGTAGTACTAGAAGAGGGGGCCTATCTCAAGAGACC.

As concerns this clone: The read gets to within 3 residues of the CDR3 end, and the germline J gene fills in the rest. J is TRBJ2-2 and V is TRBV5-1; D might be TRBD1 (7 bases). The length of the CDR3 is 15 residues. V was shortened by 7 bases and J by 0 bases, with 13 bases between the two germline ends. Germline V gene lookup returns CDR1 SGHRS and CDR2 YFSETQ. CDR3 bases read: TGCGCCAGCGGCTCCAGGGGGGCGAACACCGGGGAG. Translating gives CASGSRGANTGE. From start to end, the CDR3 is CASGSRGANTGELFF.

Notes on this clone: The DNA ends 3 residues before the CDR3 does, and the rest of the CDR3 is filled in from the germline J gene. The chain employs TRBV20-1 and TRBJ1-2; TRBD1 might be the D (6 bases). The germline V and J ends were trimmed by 5 bases and 7 bases, with 23 bases remaining between them. The CDR3 loop spans 15 amino acids. The germline V gene encodes CDR1 DFQATT and CDR2 SNEGSKA (reference sequence). The CDR3: CSAHGQQIFSGGYTF. The sequenced CDR3 bases are TGCAGTGCTCACGGACAGCAGATCTTCTCGGGTGGC.

Worth noting for this clone: The CDR3 extends 3 residues past the end of the read, so its final part is completed from the germline J gene. The rearrangement uses TRBV11-2 and TRBJ2-1; D unclear. This CDR3 is 15 amino acids long. The V gene lost 1 base and the J gene lost 6 bases, with 13 bases spanning the gap. Germline V gives CDR1 SGHAT, CDR2 FQNNGV. The CDR3 sequence is CASSLGRIEFNEQFF. The sequenced part of the CDR3 DNA is TGTGCCAGCAGCTTAGGGCGGATCGAATTCAATGAG. The complete variable domain, with remaining parts taken from reference TRBV11-2 and TRBJ2-1, reads EAGVAQSPRYKIIEKRQSVAFWCNPISGHATLYWYQQILGQGPKLLIQFQNNGVVDDSQLPKDRFSAERLKGVDSTLKIQPAKLEDSAVYLCASSLGRIEFNEQFFGPGTRLTVL.

On this clone: The sequence runs out 3 residues before the end of the CDR3; the remainder is reconstructed from the germline J gene. The gene calls are TRBV5-1 and TRBJ2-2; TRBD2 matches 9 bases. Germline CDR1 reads SGHRS; CDR2 reads YFSETQ. This CDR3 region has 16 residues. Trimming cost V 4 bases and J 1 base; bases outside gene matches: 5. The sequenced part of the CDR3 DNA is TGCGCCAGCAGCCAATTAGCGGGGGTGAACACCGGGGAG. The encoded protein is CASSQLAGVNTGE. The whole CDR3 is CASSQLAGVNTGELFF.

Details on this clone: The read gets to within 3 residues of the CDR3 end, and the germline J gene fills in the rest. V and J are TRBV18 and TRBJ2-7; 8 nucleotides line up with TRBD1. V was clipped by 2 bases and J by 4 bases; unmatched bases: 4. CDR3 length equals 14 residues. CDR1 is KGHSH, CDR2 LQKENI, per germline. CDR3 amino acids: CASSPLTGVYEQYF. CDR3 DNA (partial): TGTGCCAGCTCACCATTGACAGGGGTTTACGAG.